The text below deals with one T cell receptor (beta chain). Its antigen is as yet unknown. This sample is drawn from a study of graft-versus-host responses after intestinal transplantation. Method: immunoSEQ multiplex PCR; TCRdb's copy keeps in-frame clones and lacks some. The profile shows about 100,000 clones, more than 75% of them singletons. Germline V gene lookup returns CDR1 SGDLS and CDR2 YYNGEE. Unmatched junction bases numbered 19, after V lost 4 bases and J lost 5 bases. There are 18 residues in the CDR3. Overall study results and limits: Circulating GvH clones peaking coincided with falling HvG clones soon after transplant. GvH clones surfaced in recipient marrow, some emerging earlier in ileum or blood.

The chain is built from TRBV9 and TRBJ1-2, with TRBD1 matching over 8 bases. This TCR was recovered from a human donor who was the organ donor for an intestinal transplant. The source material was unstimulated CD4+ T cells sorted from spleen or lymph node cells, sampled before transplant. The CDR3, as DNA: TGTGCCAGCAGCAATGGGGACCAAATGGACAGGGCCTCATATGGCTACACCTTC. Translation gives CASSNGDQMDRASYGYTF.